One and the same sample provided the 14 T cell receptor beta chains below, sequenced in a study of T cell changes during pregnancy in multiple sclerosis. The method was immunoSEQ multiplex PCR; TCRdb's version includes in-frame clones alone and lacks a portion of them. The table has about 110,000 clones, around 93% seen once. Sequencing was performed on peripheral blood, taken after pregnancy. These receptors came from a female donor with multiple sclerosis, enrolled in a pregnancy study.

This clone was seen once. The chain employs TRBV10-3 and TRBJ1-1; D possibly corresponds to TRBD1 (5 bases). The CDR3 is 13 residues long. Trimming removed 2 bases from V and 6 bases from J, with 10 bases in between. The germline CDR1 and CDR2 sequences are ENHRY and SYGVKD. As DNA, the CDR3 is TGTGCCATCAGTGAGATTCCCAGGGCTGAAGCTTTCTTT. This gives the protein CAISEIPRAEAFF.

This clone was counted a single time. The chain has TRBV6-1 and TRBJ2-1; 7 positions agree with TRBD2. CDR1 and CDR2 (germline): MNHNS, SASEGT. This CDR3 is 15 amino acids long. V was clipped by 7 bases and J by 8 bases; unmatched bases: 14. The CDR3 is CASNALNRLADEQFF. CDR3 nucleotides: TGTGCCAGCAATGCCCTTAACAGACTAGCAGATGAGCAGTTCTTC.

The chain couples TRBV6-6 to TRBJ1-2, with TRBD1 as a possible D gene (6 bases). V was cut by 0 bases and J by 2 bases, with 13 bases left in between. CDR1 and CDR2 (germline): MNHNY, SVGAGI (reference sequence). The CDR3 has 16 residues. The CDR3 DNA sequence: TGTGCCAGCAGTTACTCGAAAGGGGGTAAAAACTATGGCTACACCTTC. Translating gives CASSYSKGGKNYGYTF.

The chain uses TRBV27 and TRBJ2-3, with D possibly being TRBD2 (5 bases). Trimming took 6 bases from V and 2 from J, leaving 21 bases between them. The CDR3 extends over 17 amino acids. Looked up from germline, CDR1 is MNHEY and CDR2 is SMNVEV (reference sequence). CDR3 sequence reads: CASSPGFWESLTDTQYF. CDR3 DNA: TGTGCCAGCAGCCCGGGATTTTGGGAATCTCTCACAGATACGCAGTATTTT.

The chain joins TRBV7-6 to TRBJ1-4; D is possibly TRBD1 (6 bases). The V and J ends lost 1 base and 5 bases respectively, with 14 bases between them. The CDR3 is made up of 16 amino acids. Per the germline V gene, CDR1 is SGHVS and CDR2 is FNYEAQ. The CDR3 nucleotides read TGTGCCAGCAGCTTAGTTACGGACAGCCCCAATGAAAAACTGTTTTTT. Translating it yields CASSLVTDSPNEKLFF.

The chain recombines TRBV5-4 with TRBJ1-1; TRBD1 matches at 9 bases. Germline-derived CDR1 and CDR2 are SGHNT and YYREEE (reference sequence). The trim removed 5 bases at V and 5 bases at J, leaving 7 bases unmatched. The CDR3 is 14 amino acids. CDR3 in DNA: TGTGCCAGCAGTGACGGACAGGGGAGAACTGAAGCTTTCTTT. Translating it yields CASSDGQGRTEAFF.

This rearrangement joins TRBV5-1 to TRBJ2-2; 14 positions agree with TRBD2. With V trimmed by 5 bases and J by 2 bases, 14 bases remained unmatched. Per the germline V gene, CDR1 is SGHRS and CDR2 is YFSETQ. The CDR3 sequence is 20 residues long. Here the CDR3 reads CASRTAPGLAGAPNTGELFF. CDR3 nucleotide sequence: TGCGCCAGCAGGACTGCTCCGGGACTAGCGGGGGCCCCTAACACCGGGGAGCTGTTTTTT.

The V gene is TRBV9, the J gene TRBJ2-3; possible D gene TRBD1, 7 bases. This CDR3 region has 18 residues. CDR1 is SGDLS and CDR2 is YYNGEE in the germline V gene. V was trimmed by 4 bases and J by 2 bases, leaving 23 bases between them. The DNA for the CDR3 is TGTGCCAGCAGCCCGTATTTCGGGCAGGGGGGACCCACAGATACGCAGTATTTT. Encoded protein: CASSPYFGQGGPTDTQYF.

CDR3 protein: CARSLVPRGANEKLFF. For the CDR3, the DNA is TGTGCCAGAAGCTTGGTCCCGCGTGGGGCGAATGAAAAACTGTTTTTT. The rearrangement uses TRBV5-3 and TRBJ1-4; D might be TRBD1 (5 bases). TRBV5-3 is marked as an open reading frame, function uncertain. This CDR3 spans 16 amino acids. Trimming cost V 0 bases and J 5 bases, with 14 bases left between them.

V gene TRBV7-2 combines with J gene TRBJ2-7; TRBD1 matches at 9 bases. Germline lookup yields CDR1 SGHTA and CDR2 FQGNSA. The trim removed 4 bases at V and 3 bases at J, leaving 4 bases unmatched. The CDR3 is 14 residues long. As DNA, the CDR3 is TGTGCCAGCAGCTCGCCGACAGGGGGCTACGAGCAGTACTTC. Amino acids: CASSSPTGGYEQYF.

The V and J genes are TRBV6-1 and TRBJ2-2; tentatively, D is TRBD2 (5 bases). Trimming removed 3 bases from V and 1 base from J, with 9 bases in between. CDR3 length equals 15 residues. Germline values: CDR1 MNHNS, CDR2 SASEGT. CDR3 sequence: CASSESGVNTGELFF. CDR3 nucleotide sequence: TGTGCCAGCAGTGAGTCCGGGGTGAACACCGGGGAGCTGTTTTTT.

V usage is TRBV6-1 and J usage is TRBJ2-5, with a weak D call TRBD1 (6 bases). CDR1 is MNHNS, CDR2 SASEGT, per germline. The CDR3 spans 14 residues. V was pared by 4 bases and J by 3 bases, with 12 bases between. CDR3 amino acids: CASSGHRVEETQYF. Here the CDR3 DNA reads TGTGCCAGCAGTGGTCACAGGGTTGAAGAGACCCAGTACTTC.

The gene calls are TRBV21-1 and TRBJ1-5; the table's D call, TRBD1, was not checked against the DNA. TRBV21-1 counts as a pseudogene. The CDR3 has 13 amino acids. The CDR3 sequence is CASDSHSNQPQHF. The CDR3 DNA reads TGTGCCAGTGACAGTCATAGCAATCAGCCCCAGCATTTT.

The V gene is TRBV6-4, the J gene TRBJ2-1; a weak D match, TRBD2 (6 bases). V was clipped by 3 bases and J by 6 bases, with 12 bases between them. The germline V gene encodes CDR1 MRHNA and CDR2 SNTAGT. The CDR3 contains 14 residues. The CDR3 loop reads CASSEGDSSNEQFF. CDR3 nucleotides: TGTGCCAGCAGTGAGGGGGACTCGTCCAATGAGCAGTTCTTC.